This T cell receptor beta chain came from a study of T-cell memory formation after mild COVID-19 (dated by TCRdb to the early 2020s). Context from the whole study: TCR sequence clusters from the two donors were found to be largely donor specific. T-cell clones expanding and contracting after mild COVID-19 in two donors were tracked by longitudinal TCRalpha and TCRbeta repertoire sequencing. Two young, previously healthy adult volunteers made up the cohort, one male and one female. The paper as a whole reports these results and caveats: SARS-CoV-2 specificity of the second-wave clones peaking on day 37 was not confirmed. Some responding clones were detected in pre-infection memory, which suggested that pre-existing cross-reactive memory T cells had joined the SARS-CoV-2 response. Only a couple of mild cases were covered in the study, and larger cohorts including severe cases with pre-infection samples were considered necessary. Balanced CD4/CD8 phenotypes were observed for clones contracting from day 15 to 85, whereas a bias towards CD4+ was observed for a second wave of clones expanding from day 15 to 37. Contracting CD4+ clones were found mainly in CM and EM memory subsets, while CD8+ clones were enriched in EMRA.

Note on this clonotype: The antigen it binds to is not known. Within one base of it there is no much larger clone, and no base qualities were kept.

Sequencing relied on an Illumina NovaSeq 6000. TCRalpha and TCRbeta cDNA libraries were built by 5'RACE with constant-segment primers, adding sample barcodes and unique molecular identifiers. RNA was extracted from every sample with Trizol reagent. Library amplification was performed in two PCR steps, and a second sample barcode and Illumina TruSeq adapters were introduced in the second step. Sequencing of the libraries was done on an Illumina NovaSeq, producing 2 x 150 bp paired-end reads. Under the source paper's analysis protocol: The reads were demultiplexed and collapsed into UMI-guided consensus sequences using migec v1.2.7. Using mixcr v2.1.11, UMI consensuses were aligned to TRA and TRB V and J templates and then assembled into clonotypes. Clonotypes were classified as expanded or contracted when called significant by both edgeR and NoisET, with noise models trained on biological replicates. For edgeR calls, the cutoffs were a false discovery rate-adjusted p below 0.01 and a log2 fold-change threshold of 1. As an exploratory analysis of dynamics, PCA with hierarchical clustering was applied to max-normalized trajectories of the 1000 most abundant clonotypes. Separately sequenced CD4+ and CD8+ repertoires were used to assign the CD4 or CD8 phenotype of responding clones. TCRdb handled the public reads itself, with Q25 trimming in fastp and clone calling in MiXCR, and kept productive beta chains. Under each unique CDR3 protein, matching rows form one entry showing the most common genes and DNA. TCRdb, not the original authors, processed these V and J calls. Recorded for this sample are 550,000 to 600,000 distinct CDR3 sequences; roughly 17% of them occurred a single time. The ten largest account for about 8.1% of the sample.

PBMCs were isolated by Ficoll-Paque density gradient centrifugation. Sequences MRHNA (CDR1) and SNTAGT (CDR2) are obtained from the germline V gene. Including the terminal cysteine and phenylalanine, the CDR3 comprises 15 residues. Only the CDR3 DNA stays, 45 bases, in frame from base 1. From V the trimming removes 3 bases and from J it removes 2 bases, while the gene matches leave 3 bases of the junction unaccounted for. The sequence is built from TRBV6-4 and TRBJ2-3, with 9 bases matching TRBD2. The clonotype was recovered from an adult woman who had mild COVID-19 (a few samples of this study predate the infection). The sample titles of this study are shuffled in the database, so cell type and time point are left out; the donor was told from shared clones. The sequencing input was PBMCs or a T cell subset sorted from them (not recorded which). The CDR3: CASSERGLATDTQYF. At the DNA level, the sequence is TGTGCCAGCAGTGAAAGGGGACTAGCCACAGATACGCAGTATTTT.